Listed here are 23 T cell receptor beta chains from one sample, sequenced in a study of STAT5B mutations in CD4+ large granular lymphocyte leukemia. Assay: immunoSEQ multiplex PCR; the TCRdb copy retains only in-frame clones and omits some. The table has about 35,000 clones, roughly 76% seen once; the top ten hold around 4.3%. Source material: CD4+ T cells from blood buffy coats. The receptors stem from a human donor in good health.

The chain employs TRBV23-1 and TRBJ2-2; maybe TRBD1 (7 bases). TRBV23-1 is marked as an open reading frame, function uncertain. There are 16 residues in the CDR3. The germline V and J ends were trimmed by 4 bases and 3 bases, with 15 bases remaining between them. The CDR3 DNA is TGCGCCAGCAGTCCTCGGGGGACAGCCTACACCGGGGAGCTGTTTTTT. Protein sequence: CASSPRGTAYTGELFF.

The gene calls are TRBV9 and TRBJ2-2, with a tentative D call TRBD2 (5 bases). Germline V gives CDR1 SGDLS, CDR2 YYNGEE. V lost 0 bases, J lost 2 bases, and 11 bases lay in between. This CDR3 has 16 amino acids. The chain's CDR3 is CASSVESGVNTGELFF. The CDR3 DNA follows: TGTGCCAGCAGCGTAGAATCCGGGGTAAACACCGGGGAGCTGTTTTTT.

The V gene is TRBV28, the J gene TRBJ2-3; 7 nucleotides align to TRBD2. Trimming took 6 bases from V and 4 from J; bases not matched to a gene: 4. The CDR3 spans 13 residues. The germline V gene has CDR1 MDHEN and CDR2 SYDVKM. CDR3 DNA sequence: TGTGCCAGCAGAATGGGAGGGGCAGATACGCAGTATTTT. This gives the protein CASRMGGADTQYF.

Remarks on this clone: Within the sample, other DNA sequences also encode this same CDR3. This chain joins TRBV20-1 and TRBJ1-2; 8 bases line up with TRBD1. The CDR3 loop spans 11 amino acids. CDR1 is DFQATT and CDR2 is SNEGSKA in the germline V gene (reference sequence). Trimming at V came to 6 bases and at J to 7 bases, leaving 4 bases not matched to a gene. CDR3 in amino acids: CSAGQGRGYTF. For the CDR3, the DNA is TGCAGTGCAGGACAGGGCCGTGGCTACACCTTC.

The genes are TRBV4-3 and TRBJ2-7; weak D call: TRBD1 (5 bases). CDR1 and CDR2 (germline): LGHNA, YSLEER. The CDR3 sequence is 13 residues long. Trimming removed 4 bases at V and 0 bases at J, with 7 bases between. Written as DNA, the CDR3 is TGCGCCAGCAGCCCAGGGTTCTCCTACGAGCAGTACTTC. This sequence encodes CASSPGFSYEQYF.

The chain carries TRBV5-6 and TRBJ1-1; TRBD1 matches 7 bases. Trimming at V came to 3 bases and at J to 8 bases, leaving 7 bases not matched to a gene. Germline V gives CDR1 SGHDT, CDR2 YYEEEE. The CDR3 loop spans 13 amino acids. Here the CDR3 DNA reads TGTGCCAGCAGCTCCGGGACAGTAAGGGAAGCTTTCTTT. Protein sequence: CASSSGTVREAFF.

This clone was observed once. The chain links TRBV6-1 to TRBJ2-7, with D perhaps TRBD2 (5 bases). Germline CDR1 is MNHNS and CDR2 is SASEGT. This CDR3 comprises 14 residues. V lost 6 bases to trimming and J lost 4 bases, with 16 bases between them. The CDR3 bases are TGTGCCAGCAGCGAGTACCCTAGCCAATACGAGCAGTACTTC. It encodes CASSEYPSQYEQYF.

The J gene is TRBJ1-2, the V gene TRBV18; D is possibly TRBD1 (6 bases). The CDR3 extends over 14 amino acids. Germline V gene data show CDR1 as KGHSH and CDR2 as LQKENI. The V end was cut by 2 bases, the J end by 6 bases, with 13 bases between. The CDR3 sequence is CASSPRTDPDGYTF. DNA of the CDR3: TGTGCCAGCTCACCAAGGACAGACCCCGATGGCTACACCTTC.

V usage is TRBV7-2 and J usage is TRBJ1-3, with 11 positions matching TRBD1. This CDR3 is 17 amino acids long. CDR1 is SGHTA, CDR2 FQGNSA, per germline. Trimming cost V 5 bases and J 1 base; bases outside gene matches: 7. CDR3 loop: CASSTWTGGFSGNTIYF. The CDR3 DNA sequence: TGTGCCAGCAGCACCTGGACAGGGGGCTTTTCTGGAAACACCATATATTTT.

The J gene is TRBJ1-3, the V gene TRBV6-6; D call uncertain. V lost 3 bases to trimming and J lost 4 bases, with 13 bases between them. The CDR3 is 15 amino acids. CDR1 and CDR2 from the germline V gene are MNHNY and SVGAGI (reference sequence). CDR3 DNA sequence: TGTGCCAGCAGTTATTCGGAGTATCCCGGAAACACCATATATTTT. Translating gives CASSYSEYPGNTIYF.

The V call is TRBV7-2, the J call TRBJ2-7, with D possibly matching TRBD1 (6 bases). The germline V and J ends were trimmed by 3 bases and 0 bases, with 9 bases remaining between them. This CDR3 comprises 14 residues. CDR1 and CDR2 (germline): SGHTA, FQGNSA. The CDR3 spells CASSLDSYSYEQYF. CDR3 in DNA: TGTGCCAGCAGCTTGGACAGCTACTCCTACGAGCAGTACTTC.

The V and J genes are TRBV29-1 and TRBJ2-7; 8 positions agree with TRBD1. The CDR3 runs 12 residues. Germline CDR1 SQVTM, CDR2 ANQGSEA. V was clipped by 4 bases and J by 1 base; unmatched bases: 0. CDR3 loop: CSVGTGSYEQYF. The CDR3 nucleotides read TGCAGCGTTGGGACAGGGTCCTACGAGCAGTACTTC.

V is TRBV6-1 and J is TRBJ1-4; D ambiguous. Germline-derived CDR1 and CDR2 are MNHNS and SASEGT. This CDR3 contains 13 residues. The V end was cut by 8 bases, the J end by 5 bases, with 12 bases between. CDR3 region: CASVRQRNEKLFF. CDR3 in DNA: TGTGCCAGCGTCAGGCAAAGGAATGAAAAACTGTTTTTT.

A word on this clone: At one end, the junction sequence differs from germline, possibly due to a read error. The rearrangement joins TRBV7-6 to TRBJ2-1; 10 bases align to TRBD2. The CDR3 loop spans 13 amino acids. Germline V gives CDR1 SGHVS, CDR2 FNYEAQ. The DNA for the CDR3 is TGTGTCAGCAGCTATACGACTAGCGGGGAGCAGTTCTTC. Its translation is CVSSYTTSGEQFF.

This chain uses TRBV10-3 with TRBJ2-1, with a tentative D call TRBD2 (6 bases). Germline V gives CDR1 ENHRY, CDR2 SYGVKD. This CDR3 is built from 15 residues. Trimming stripped 10 bases from V and 7 bases from J, with 23 bases between. Written as DNA, the CDR3 is TGTGCCACGGCCCCCGGGGGTGAGCGGAGGAATGAGCAGTTCTTC. Protein product: CATAPGGERRNEQFF.

J is TRBJ1-4 and V is TRBV10-1; TRBD1 is a possible D gene (5 bases). CDR1 is WNHNN, CDR2 SYGVQD, per germline (reference sequence). This CDR3 has 13 amino acids. The V end lost 2 bases, the J end lost 15 bases, and 16 bases lay between the germline ends. The CDR3 DNA sequence: TGCGCCAGCAGTGAGGTCGTCGGGGGGACGTTGTTTTTT. It yields the protein CASSEVVGGTLFF.

The rearrangement joins TRBV10-1 to TRBJ2-5; the D gene is possibly TRBD2 (6 bases). The length of the CDR3 is 15 residues. The germline V and J ends were trimmed by 4 bases and 7 bases, with 19 bases remaining between them. CDR1 is WNHNN, CDR2 SYGVQD, per germline (reference sequence). CDR3 loop: CASSAGGTRGGTQYF. DNA of the CDR3: TGCGCCAGCAGTGCGGGCGGAACTAGGGGAGGGACCCAGTACTTC.

The V call is TRBV9, the J call TRBJ2-1, with 9 bases matching TRBD2. This CDR3 region has 15 residues. The J segment lost 4 bases and the V segment lost 3 bases, leaving 5 bases of the junction unmatched. Germline V gives CDR1 SGDLS, CDR2 YYNGEE. The DNA of the CDR3 is TGTGCCAGCAGCGAGGCGGGAGGGCCTTACAATGAGCAGTTCTTC. This gives the protein CASSEAGGPYNEQFF. The whole variable domain, remainder taken from reference TRBV9 and TRBJ2-1, is DSGVTQTPKHLITATGQRVTLRCSPRSGDLSVYWYQQSLDQGLQFLIQYYNGEERAKGNILERFSAQQFPDLHSELNLSSLELGDSALYFCASSEAGGPYNEQFFGPGTRLTVL.

As regards this clone: Other DNA sequences in the same sample also yield this CDR3. V and J are TRBV6-5 and TRBJ1-2; 8 bases align to TRBD1. The CDR3 sequence is 13 residues long. V lost 2 bases and J lost 6; bases outside the gene matches: 2. Germline loops: CDR1 MNHEY, CDR2 SVGAGI. The CDR3 DNA reads as TGTGCCAGCAGTTACACAGGGGGAGATGGCTACACCTTC. Protein product: CASSYTGGDGYTF.

This clone was recorded once. J is TRBJ2-1 and V is TRBV5-8; D assignment may be TRBD1 or TRBD2 (5 bases each). The CDR3 has 13 amino acids. Trimming took 6 bases from V and 6 from J, leaving 13 bases between them. In germline, CDR1 is SGHTS, CDR2 YDEGEE. The chain's CDR3 is CASKLRGVNEQFF. Written as DNA, the CDR3 is TGTGCCAGCAAGCTCCGAGGGGTCAATGAGCAGTTCTTC.

The V and J genes are TRBV28 and TRBJ2-7; tentative D call: TRBD1 (7 bases). V lost 6 bases and J 2 bases, leaving 14 bases between the germline ends. Looked up from germline, CDR1 is MDHEN and CDR2 is SYDVKM. The CDR3 has 14 amino acids. DNA of the CDR3: TGTGCCAGCAGACGGAGGGACAGTCCCTACGAGCAGTACTTC. The encoded protein is CASRRRDSPYEQYF. The full variable domain, rest sourced from reference TRBV28 and TRBJ2-7, is DVKVTQSSRYLVKRTGEKVFLECVQDMDHENMFWYRQDPGLGLRLIYFSYDVKMKEKGDIPEGYSVSREKKERFSLILESASTNQTSMYLCASRRRDSPYEQYFGPGTRLTVT.

V and J are TRBV2 and TRBJ1-1; D remains unclear. The length of the CDR3 is 14 residues. The V end was cut by 3 bases, the J end by 6 bases, with 14 bases between. CDR1 is SNHLY and CDR2 is FYNNEI in the germline V gene. The CDR3 region has the DNA TGTGCCAGCAGTGATAGGCGGTCGGGAGCTGAAGCTTTCTTT. Translated, it gives CASSDRRSGAEAFF.

This clone was detected once. This sequence joins TRBV7-9 and TRBJ2-3; perhaps TRBD1 as D (6 bases). CDR1 and CDR2 from the germline V gene are SEHNR and FQNEAQ (reference sequence). V was pared by 1 base and J by 1 base, with 9 bases between. The CDR3 sequence is 15 residues long. The CDR3 region has the DNA TGTGCCAGCAGCTTAGTGGCAGGGGGCACAGATACGCAGTATTTT. It specifies CASSLVAGGTDTQYF. The full variable domain, in which reference TRBV7-9 and TRBJ2-3 provide the parts outside the CDR3, is DTGVSQNPRHKITKRGQNVTFRCDPISEHNRLYWYRQTLGQGPEFLTYFQNEAQLEKSRLLSDRFSAERPKGSFSTLEIQRTEQGDSAMYLCASSLVAGGTDTQYFGPGTRLTVL.